This T cell receptor beta chain was retrieved from a study of cytomegalovirus exposure and HLA in healthy donors. Trimming stripped 4 bases from V and 2 bases from J, with 21 bases between. The CDR3 loop spans 17 amino acids. Germline V gene lookup returns CDR1 SGHDN and CDR2 FVKESK. This clone was detected only a few times. PCR amplification relied on 60 Vbeta primers (plus 13 Jbeta primers). Libraries were prepared by immunoSEQ multiplex PCR; TCRdb keeps only in-frame clonotypes and omits some of them. Among roughly 160,000 clones, more than 65% were seen once, and the ten largest hold approximately 1.2%.

Sequencing input: PBMCs. This TCR came from a man aged 25-40 years in good health and CMV-seronegative. This chain links TRBV14 with TRBJ2-7, with D possibly matching TRBD1 (5 bases). Written as DNA, the CDR3 is TGTGCCAGCAGCCCCTTAAGGGGCCAGGAAGGACCCTACGAGCAGTACTTC. Its translation: CASSPLRGQEGPYEQYF.